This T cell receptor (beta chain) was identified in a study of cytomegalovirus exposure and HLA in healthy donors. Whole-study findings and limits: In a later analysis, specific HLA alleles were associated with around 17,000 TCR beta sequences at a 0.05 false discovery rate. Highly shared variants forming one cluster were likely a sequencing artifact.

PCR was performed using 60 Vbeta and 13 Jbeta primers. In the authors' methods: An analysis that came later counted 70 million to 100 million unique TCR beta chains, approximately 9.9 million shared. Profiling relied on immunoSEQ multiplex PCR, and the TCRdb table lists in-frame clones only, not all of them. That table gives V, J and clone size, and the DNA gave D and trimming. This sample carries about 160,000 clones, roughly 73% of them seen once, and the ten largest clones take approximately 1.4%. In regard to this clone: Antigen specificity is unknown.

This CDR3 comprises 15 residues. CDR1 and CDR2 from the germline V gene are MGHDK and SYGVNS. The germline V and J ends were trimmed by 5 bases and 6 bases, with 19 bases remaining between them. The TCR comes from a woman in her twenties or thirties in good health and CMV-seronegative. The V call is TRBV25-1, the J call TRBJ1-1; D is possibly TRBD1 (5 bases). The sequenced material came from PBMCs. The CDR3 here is CASSTQAGGIAEAFF. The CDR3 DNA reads TGTGCCAGCAGTACCCAAGCGGGGGGAATCGCTGAAGCTTTCTTT.